This T cell receptor beta chain derives from a study of human T cells and chemical hapten exposure. The wider study: Largely, small differences in pooled library volume made per-sample TCR yields vary.

This clonotype was detected ten times or more. Time point in this sample: healthy volunteer bleed at 6 weeks. Whole blood that had not been fractionated was the source of extracted total RNA. The library gave individual cDNA molecules unique molecular identifiers. In the original processing: There were a median of approximately 96,000 TCRs per sample, with a range from roughly 20,000 to 700,000. Using its own MiXCR run on the RACE reads, TCRdb lists one record per CDR3 protein. None of the V and J calls come from the authors' own analysis; TCRdb made them. Of about 77,000 distinct CDR3 sequences listed, around 9.4% are singletons. V lost 6 bases to trimming and J lost 1 base, with 9 bases between them. CDR1 is DFQATT and CDR2 is SNEGSKA in the germline V gene (reference sequence). CDR3 length: 12 amino acids.

This clonotype originated in a female donor in good health. Some clones in this sample may be carry-over from other donors' samples. Sequenced sample: whole blood. The V call is TRBV20-1, the J call TRBJ2-5; D call uncertain. CDR3 bases: TGCAGTGCGAAGCCTGGCCAAGAGACCCAGTACTTC. Amino acids: CSAKPGQETQYF.